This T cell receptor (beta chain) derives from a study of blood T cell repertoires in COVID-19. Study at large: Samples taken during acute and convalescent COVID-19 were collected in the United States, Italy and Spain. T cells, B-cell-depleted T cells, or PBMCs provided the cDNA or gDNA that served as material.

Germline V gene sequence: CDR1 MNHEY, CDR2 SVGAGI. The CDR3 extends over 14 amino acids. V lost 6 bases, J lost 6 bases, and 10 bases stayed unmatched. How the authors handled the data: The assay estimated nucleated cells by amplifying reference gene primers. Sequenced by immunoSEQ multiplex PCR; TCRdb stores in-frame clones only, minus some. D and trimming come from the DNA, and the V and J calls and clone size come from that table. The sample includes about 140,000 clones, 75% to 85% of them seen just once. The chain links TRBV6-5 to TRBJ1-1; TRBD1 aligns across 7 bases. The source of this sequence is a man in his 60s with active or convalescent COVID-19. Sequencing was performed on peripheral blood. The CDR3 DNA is TGTGCCAGCAGAAGGGACAGTTGGGACCCTGAAGCTTTCTTT. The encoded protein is CASRRDSWDPEAFF.